A single sample gave rise to the 4 T cell receptor delta chains below, sequenced in a study of gamma delta lymphoproliferative disorders and STAT genes (dated by TCRdb to the late 2010s). Libraries were made using multiplex PCR. Sequencer: Illumina MiSeq. Public reads were reanalyzed in TCRdb with CATT, and rows carrying the same DNA were merged afterwards. This sample gives over 600 delta-chain clones in total; roughly 2.9% of them show up just once. The ten largest clones take up 70% to 75% of the sample. TCR sequencing was performed on genomic DNA from peripheral blood mononuclear cells isolated from patients and controls. The sequenced sample was blood. The receptors derive from a human donor in good health.

In its sample, this clone is medium-sized. A far larger clone differs by one base, so this is likely a read error. CDR3 in DNA: TGTGCCCGTGACACCTTGGGGGATATATACGATAAACTCATCTTT. This translates into CARDTLGDIYDKLIF. The chain employs TRDV2 and TRDJ1; 9 bases are a match to TRDD3. Per germline, CDR1 GEAIGNYY and CDR2 EKD. This CDR3 has 15 residues.

A few counts support this clone. The protein TCRdb lists belongs to a much larger clone and differs from this DNA's translation at residue 11, which points to a read error; the protein shown is made from the DNA. The V gene is TRDV2, the J gene TRDJ2, with TRDD3 matching over 7 bases. The CDR3 runs to 17 residues. Germline V lookup: CDR1 GEAIGNYY, CDR2 EKD. With V trimmed by 0 bases and J by 4 bases, 10 bases remained unmatched. The CDR3 spells CACDTVARDTPTAQLFF. CDR3 sequence (DNA): TGTGCCTGTGACACCGTGGCTCGGGATACTCCGACAGCACAACTCTTCTTT.

Remarks on this clone: A far larger clone is a single base away, which makes a read error likely. Other DNA sequences in the same sample also yield this CDR3. V is TRDV1 and J is TRDJ1; 8 bases map to TRDD3. CDR3 length: 24 amino acids. Germline V gives CDR1 TSWWSYY, CDR2 QGS. The CDR3 protein is CALGEPKRFLTHLGDQAYTDKLIF. In DNA, the CDR3 is TGTGCTCTTGGGGAACCGAAGCGGTTCCTGACCCATCTGGGGGACCAGGCGTACACCGATAAACTCATTTTT.

This clone was picked up a small number of times. TCRdb's protein for this DNA is that of a much larger clone and differs from the translation at residue 8, likely a read error; the protein shown is the DNA translation. This chain uses TRDV2 with TRDJ1, with D perhaps matching TRDD2 (5 bases). Trimming left V 5 bases short and J 0 bases short, with 24 bases between. The CDR3 length is 18 residues. The V gene's germline CDR1 is GEAIGNYY and CDR2 EKD. The CDR3 nucleotides are TGTGCCTGTGTTCTAGTCTCCTCCCTACCCACCGACACCGATAAACTCATCTTT. This translates into CACVLVSSLPTDTDKLIF.